Listed here are 10 T cell receptor beta chains from one sample, sequenced in a study of blood T cell repertoires in COVID-19. Here immunoSEQ multiplex PCR was the method, and the copy in TCRdb shows in-frame clones only, minus some. The sample holds 98,000 or so clones, about nine tenths seen once. The sequencing sample was made of peripheral blood. The receptors come from a man aged 60 to 75 with COVID-19, enrolled during active disease.

CDR3 region: CASTRSEGSPLHF. The DNA for the CDR3 is TGTGCCAGCACACGTTCTGAGGGATCACCCCTCCACTTT. The chain is built from TRBV6-5 and TRBJ1-6; D uncertain. This CDR3 has 13 residues. Germline lookup yields CDR1 MNHEY and CDR2 SVGAGI. Trimming removed 7 bases at V and 10 bases at J, with 14 bases between.

This chain joins TRBV28 and TRBJ1-2; unclear D gene. Germline V lookup: CDR1 MDHEN, CDR2 SYDVKM. The CDR3 consists of 12 residues. Between the trimmed V and J ends, which lost 8 bases and 5 bases, there was a span of 12 bases. CDR3 in DNA: TGTGCCAGCGCCGTGGAGGTTTATGGCTACACCTTC. Its protein is CASAVEVYGYTF.

The chain is built from TRBV28 and TRBJ2-1, with 14 bases that match TRBD2. CDR3 length: 17 amino acids. J was trimmed by 6 bases and V by 2 bases; bases with no gene match: 6. Germline CDR1 MDHEN, CDR2 SYDVKM. The CDR3 region has the DNA TGTGCCAGCAGTTTAACATCGACTAGCGGGAGGGCCAATGAGCAGTTCTTC. Translation gives CASSLTSTSGRANEQFF. The whole variable domain, filled in from reference TRBV28 and TRBJ2-1, reads DVKVTQSSRYLVKRTGEKVFLECVQDMDHENMFWYRQDPGLGLRLIYFSYDVKMKEKGDIPEGYSVSREKKERFSLILESASTNQTSMYLCASSLTSTSGRANEQFFGPGTRLTVL.

A word on this clone: At one of its ends the junction is not consistent with the germline gene, which may arise from a read error. V usage is TRBV3-1 (or the pseudogene TRBV3-2) and J usage is TRBJ2-7; possible D gene TRBD2, 5 bases. CDR3 length: 13 amino acids. In germline, CDR1 is LGHDT, CDR2 YNNKEL (reference sequence). The CDR3 DNA sequence: TGTGCCAGCAGCCAAGATTTCAACCTAGCCCCCAACTTC. It yields the protein CASSQDFNLAPNF.

The chain is built from TRBV27 and TRBJ2-5; D remains ambiguous. The CDR3 contains 12 residues. Trimming shortened V by 2 bases and J by 4 bases, and 5 bases separated the two germline ends. Germline values: CDR1 MNHEY, CDR2 SMNVEV (reference sequence). The CDR3 spells CASSLRGETQYF. The DNA for the CDR3 is TGTGCCAGCAGTTTAAGAGGAGAGACCCAGTACTTC.

The chain links TRBV30 to TRBJ1-1; TRBD1 is a possible D gene (5 bases). CDR3 length: 11 amino acids. Germline CDR1 GTSNPN, CDR2 SVGIG (reference sequence). V lost 0 bases to trimming and J lost 10 bases, with 9 bases between them. For the CDR3, the DNA is TGTGCCTGGAGTGTACGGGGGGGAGCTTTCTTT. Its translation is CAWSVRGGAFF.

In DNA, the CDR3 is TGTGCCAGCAGCTCAGGGGTAGGAGAGACCCAGTACTTC. This gives the protein CASSSGVGETQYF. The rearrangement uses TRBV7-9 and TRBJ2-5, with D tentatively TRBD1 (6 bases). The germline gives CDR1 SEHNR, CDR2 FQNEAQ (reference sequence). This CDR3 has 13 amino acids. Between the trimmed V and J ends, which lost 4 bases and 4 bases, there was a span of 10 bases.

This sequence joins TRBV19 and TRBJ1-4; TRBD1 matches 8 bases. J gave up 5 bases and V 5 bases, and 4 bases lay outside the gene matches. There are 14 residues in the CDR3. Germline V gives CDR1 LNHDA, CDR2 SQIVND (reference sequence). CDR3 coding DNA: TGTGCCAGTAGTTCCGGGACAGGCAATGAAAAACTGTTTTTT. Translated, it gives CASSSGTGNEKLFF.

The J gene is TRBJ1-2, the V gene TRBV30; D is uncertain. The germline CDR1 and CDR2 sequences are GTSNPN and SVGIG (reference sequence). The V end lost 2 bases, the J end lost 0 bases, and 10 bases lay between the germline ends. CDR3 length equals 14 residues. CDR3: CAWSHTVANYGYTF. In DNA, the CDR3 is TGTGCCTGGAGTCATACAGTAGCTAACTATGGCTACACCTTC. The full variable domain, with the rest looked up from reference TRBV30 and TRBJ1-2, is SQTIHQWPATLVQPVGSPLSLECTVEGTSNPNLYWYRQAAGRGLQLLFYSVGIGQISSEVPQNLSASRPQDRQFILSSKKLLLSDSGFYLCAWSHTVANYGYTFGSGTRLTVV.

This chain joins TRBV28 and TRBJ1-1; the match to TRBD1 covers 7 bases. V trimming: 6 bases; J trimming: 11 bases; junction bases outside the gene matches: 15. Germline CDR1 reads MDHEN; CDR2 reads SYDVKM. CDR3 length: 14 residues. CDR3 nucleotides: TGTGCCAGCAGCCGGGGGACAGCCGTACCGGGCGCTTTCTTT. Encoded protein: CASSRGTAVPGAFF.